The 27 T cell receptor beta chains presented below share a single source sample, sequenced in a study of cytomegalovirus exposure and HLA in healthy donors (dated by TCRdb to the late 2010s). The library relied on the immunoSEQ multiplex PCR assay. A mixture of 60 forward primers for TCR Vbeta segments and 13 reverse primers for TCR Jbeta segments was used in the multiplex PCR. TCRdb carries this immuneACCESS record with in-frame sequences only. Its versions omit some clonotypes, under half of them owing to an unresolved V gene in the studies checked, with the rest unexplained. The sample table holds over 30,000 clones. The top ten hold roughly 4.7% of the sample. Sequencing was performed on PBMCs. The receptors originated from a woman aged 40-49 years in good health and CMV-seropositive.

This chain links TRBV11-2 with TRBJ2-2, with 7 bases fitting TRBD2. The V gene's germline CDR1 is SGHAT and CDR2 FQNNGV. The CDR3 covers 15 residues. Losses at the gene ends were 1 base for V and 3 bases for J; bases not matched to a gene: 2. CDR3: CASSLAGGYTGELFF. CDR3 DNA sequence: TGTGCCAGCAGCTTAGCGGGGGGATACACCGGGGAGCTGTTTTTT.

V and J are TRBV9 and TRBJ2-7; the match to TRBD1 covers 9 bases. Germline CDR1 SGDLS, CDR2 YYNGEE. V lost 4 bases, J lost 3 bases, and 5 bases stayed unmatched. The CDR3 extends over 14 amino acids. DNA of the CDR3: TGTGCCAGCAGCTCAGCGGGACAGGGCTACGAGCAGTACTTC. Translation gives CASSSAGQGYEQYF.

V and J are TRBV6-1 and TRBJ2-1, with no clear D. Germline CDR1 is MNHNS and CDR2 is SASEGT. There are 16 residues in the CDR3. Trimming shortened V by 3 bases and J by 0 bases, and 12 bases separated the two germline ends. CDR3 residues: CASSDSVGPSYNEQFF. The CDR3 nucleotides are TGTGCCAGCAGTGATTCGGTGGGCCCCTCCTACAATGAGCAGTTCTTC.

The gene calls are TRBV29-1 and TRBJ2-6, with TRBD1 matching 10 bases. Germline CDR1 and CDR2: SQVTM and ANQGSEA. CDR3 size: 16 residues. The trim removed 6 bases at V and 0 bases at J, leaving 5 bases unmatched. The CDR3 region has the DNA TGCAGCGTCTCGACAGGGGGCAGCTCTGGGGCCAACGTCCTGACTTTC. It specifies CSVSTGGSSGANVLTF.

The rearrangement links TRBV7-9 to TRBJ2-3; the match to TRBD2 covers 12 bases. V was clipped by 4 bases and J by 0 bases; unmatched bases: 8. Looked up from germline, CDR1 is SEHNR and CDR2 is FQNEAQ (reference sequence). The CDR3 covers 18 residues. The DNA of the CDR3 is TGTGCCAGCAGCTGGGGAACCGGGACTAGCGGGAGCACAGATACGCAGTATTTT. It is translated as CASSWGTGTSGSTDTQYF.

The chain has TRBV4-1 and TRBJ2-3; D might be TRBD2 (6 bases). CDR3 length: 15 amino acids. The germline V and J ends were trimmed by 4 bases and 1 base, with 12 bases remaining between them. CDR1 and CDR2 (germline): MGHRA, YSYEKL. The CDR3 loop is CASSPLGGRTDTQYF. DNA of the CDR3: TGCGCCAGCAGCCCCTTGGGAGGCCGCACAGATACGCAGTATTTT.

This chain connects TRBV9 to TRBJ1-3; the D gene is possibly TRBD1 (5 bases). The germline CDR1 and CDR2 sequences are SGDLS and YYNGEE. Trimming removed 3 bases at V and 4 bases at J, with 14 bases between. The CDR3 sequence is 15 residues long. The CDR3 sequence is CASSGGPIAGNTIYF. CDR3 bases: TGTGCCAGCAGCGGGGGCCCAATTGCAGGAAACACCATATATTTT.

V usage is TRBV4-1 and J usage is TRBJ2-7, with D tentatively TRBD1 (6 bases). Germline V gene data show CDR1 as MGHRA and CDR2 as YSYEKL. The CDR3 is made up of 20 amino acids. V dropped 2 bases and J dropped 2 bases, with 28 bases sitting between them. CDR3 DNA sequence: TGCGCCAGCAGCCAATTCAACCCCCCACCCGCGACAGGCCACACCTACGAGCAGTACTTC. Translated: CASSQFNPPPATGHTYEQYF.

The V gene is TRBV30, the J gene TRBJ2-7; 9 bases are shared with TRBD1. With V trimmed by 0 bases and J by 4 bases, 10 bases remained unmatched. Per germline, CDR1 GTSNPN and CDR2 SVGIG (reference sequence). This CDR3 has 16 amino acids. CDR3 region: CAWSVRIGQGKYEQYF. The CDR3 region has the DNA TGTGCCTGGAGTGTACGTATAGGACAGGGGAAGTACGAGCAGTACTTC. The full variable domain, with the rest looked up from reference TRBV30 and TRBJ2-7, is SQTIHQWPATLVQPVGSPLSLECTVEGTSNPNLYWYRQAAGRGLQLLFYSVGIGQISSEVPQNLSASRPQDRQFILSSKKLLLSDSGFYLCAWSVRIGQGKYEQYFGPGTRLTVT.

This chain joins TRBV18 and TRBJ2-7, with TRBD2 as a possible D gene (6 bases). The CDR3 consists of 14 residues. Germline assignment: CDR1 KGHSH and CDR2 LQKENI. The V end lost 3 bases, the J end lost 5 bases, and 14 bases lay between the germline ends. The CDR3 DNA sequence: TGTGCCAGCTCACCTCCCGCCCGGGGGAACGAGCAGTACTTC. It codes for CASSPPARGNEQYF.

The rearrangement uses TRBV6-4 and TRBJ2-2; D perhaps matches TRBD1 (5 bases). The CDR3 contains 15 residues. Germline V CDR1 and CDR2: MRHNA, SNTAGT. Trimming removed 4 bases at V and 3 bases at J, with 12 bases between. The CDR3 DNA reads TGTGCCAGCAGTGTCATGTCAGGGCACACCGGGGAGCTGTTTTTT. This sequence encodes CASSVMSGHTGELFF.

The rearrangement uses TRBV28 and TRBJ1-3, with 7 positions matching TRBD1. CDR3 length: 17 residues. V was pared by 0 bases and J by 2 bases, with 7 bases of the junction left unmatched. CDR1 is MDHEN and CDR2 is SYDVKM in the germline V gene. CDR3 nucleotide sequence: TGTGCCAGCAGTTTATGGGGACAGTTGAACCCTGGAAACACCATATATTTT. This encodes CASSLWGQLNPGNTIYF.

The chain recombines TRBV18 with TRBJ2-3; D gene uncertain. Trimming shortened V by 2 bases and J by 1 base, and 13 bases separated the two germline ends. This CDR3 has 16 residues. Germline CDR1 KGHSH, CDR2 LQKENI. The CDR3 is CASSPNSGGRTDTQYF. Here the CDR3 DNA reads TGTGCCAGCTCACCAAATTCAGGTGGCCGCACAGATACGCAGTATTTT.

The rearrangement uses TRBV2 and TRBJ2-1, with 11 bases aligning to TRBD2. The CDR3 length is 16 residues. Germline values: CDR1 SNHLY, CDR2 FYNNEI. V was pared by 2 bases and J by 4 bases, with 4 bases of the junction left unmatched. The CDR3 loop is CASSEQGTSGYNEQFF. As DNA, the CDR3 is TGTGCCAGCAGTGAACAAGGGACTAGCGGATACAATGAGCAGTTCTTC.

The chain couples TRBV5-4 to TRBJ1-1; D is undetermined. Germline V gives CDR1 SGHNT, CDR2 YYREEE (reference sequence). V lost 1 base and J lost 3, with 10 bases in between. This CDR3 has 14 amino acids. The CDR3 DNA sequence: TGTGCCAGCAGCTTGCCTGGGGAGGACACTGAAGCTTTCTTT. Amino acids: CASSLPGEDTEAFF.

The chain couples TRBV30 to TRBJ2-7; D not resolved. CDR3 length: 11 residues. V lost 0 bases, J lost 4 bases, and 4 bases lay in between. Looked up from germline, CDR1 is GTSNPN and CDR2 is SVGIG (reference sequence). CDR3: CAWSVLYEQYF. CDR3 bases: TGTGCCTGGAGTGTACTGTACGAGCAGTACTTC.

CDR3 in DNA: TGTGCCAGTCGGGGTAGCGGGTACGGGGAGACCCAGTACTTC. This translates into CASRGSGYGETQYF. This chain links TRBV19 with TRBJ2-5, with 7 bases fitting TRBD2. Per the germline V gene, CDR1 is LNHDA and CDR2 is SQIVND (reference sequence). The CDR3 consists of 14 residues. With 8 bases clipped from V and 5 bases from J, the junction kept 11 bases outside the gene matches.

The V gene is TRBV9, the J gene TRBJ1-4, with 8 positions matching TRBD1. The germline V gene encodes CDR1 SGDLS and CDR2 YYNGEE. The CDR3 runs 16 residues. J lost 4 bases, V lost 0 bases, and 5 bases had no gene match. CDR3 residues: CASSVAAGGGNEKLFF. The CDR3 nucleotides are TGTGCCAGCAGCGTAGCGGCAGGGGGCGGTAATGAAAAACTGTTTTTT.

V usage is TRBV27 and J usage is TRBJ2-1, with TRBD2 identical over 12 bases. Germline V gene sequence: CDR1 MNHEY, CDR2 SMNVEV (reference sequence). The CDR3 loop spans 15 amino acids. V gave up 0 bases and J gave up 7 bases; unmatched junction bases: 1. The CDR3 reads CASSLSLAGGNEQFF. The CDR3 nucleotides read TGTGCCAGCAGTTTATCCCTAGCGGGAGGGAATGAGCAGTTCTTC.

This chain joins TRBV29-1 and TRBJ2-5, with a possible D match to TRBD2 (6 bases). Germline V lookup: CDR1 SQVTM, CDR2 ANQGSEA. Trimming took 5 bases from V and 3 from J, leaving 10 bases between them. The CDR3 loop spans 12 amino acids. CDR3 DNA: TGCAGCGTTCGGGGGTTGGAAGAGACCCAGTACTTC. It yields the protein CSVRGLEETQYF.

The V gene is TRBV6-1, the J gene TRBJ2-7; TRBD1 might be the D (5 bases). The CDR3 spans 17 residues. Germline V gene lookup returns CDR1 MNHNS and CDR2 SASEGT. V lost 4 bases and J lost 7, with 26 bases in between. The CDR3 sequence: CASSASTTVLGIEEQYF. The DNA for the CDR3 is TGTGCCAGCAGTGCCTCGACGACAGTCCTAGGGATTGAAGAGCAGTACTTC.

The chain uses TRBV5-1 and TRBJ2-5, with D perhaps TRBD1 (6 bases). The CDR3 loop spans 15 amino acids. V lost 1 base and J 0 bases, leaving 10 bases between the germline ends. Germline V gene lookup returns CDR1 SGHRS and CDR2 YFSETQ. The CDR3 bases are TGCGCCAGCAGCTTGATACAGGGCTACCAAGAGACCCAGTACTTC. It yields the protein CASSLIQGYQETQYF.

The V and J genes are TRBV5-1 and TRBJ2-1; 9 nucleotides align to TRBD1. CDR3 length: 14 amino acids. Per the germline V gene, CDR1 is SGHRS and CDR2 is YFSETQ. J lost 8 bases, V lost 3 bases, and 6 bases had no gene match. The CDR3 protein is CASSSGQGSDEQFF. The DNA for the CDR3 is TGCGCCAGCAGCTCCGGACAGGGGAGCGATGAGCAGTTCTTC. The entire variable domain, with the rest obtained from reference TRBV5-1 and TRBJ2-1, is as follows: KAGVTQTPRYLIKTRGQQVTLSCSPISGHRSVSWYQQTPGQGLQFLFEYFSETQRNKGNFPGRFSGRQFSNSRSEMNVSTLELGDSALYLCASSSGQGSDEQFFGPGTRLTVL.

The rearrangement uses TRBV28 and TRBJ1-3, with D possibly matching TRBD1 (6 bases). Trimming removed 7 bases at V and 0 bases at J, with 16 bases between. Germline V gene lookup returns CDR1 MDHEN and CDR2 SYDVKM. This CDR3 is built from 16 residues. The CDR3 nucleotides read TGTGCCAGCACCCCTGGGGGGGCCCTCTCTGGAAACACCATATATTTT. Protein: CASTPGGALSGNTIYF.

The chain uses TRBV2 and TRBJ2-1, with 10 bases that match TRBD2. CDR3 length: 15 amino acids. V was clipped by 3 bases and J by 9 bases; unmatched bases: 8. Germline lookup yields CDR1 SNHLY and CDR2 FYNNEI. The CDR3 DNA sequence: TGTGCCAGCAGTGAGTTTCCTAGCGGGAGCCCTGAGCAGTTCTTC. Its translation: CASSEFPSGSPEQFF. Variable domain in full (rest from reference TRBV2 and TRBJ2-1): EPEVTQTPSHQVTQMGQEVILRCVPISNHLYFYWYRQILGQKVEFLVSFYNNEISEKSEIFDDQFSVERPDGSNFTLKIRSTKLEDSAMYFCASSEFPSGSPEQFFGPGTRLTVL.

This clone counts as medium-sized by frequency. V and J are TRBV30 and TRBJ1-6, with D possibly matching TRBD1 (6 bases). CDR3 length equals 13 residues. V shed 3 bases and J shed 4 bases, with 7 bases lying between them. CDR1 is GTSNPN, CDR2 SVGIG, per germline (reference sequence). CDR3 region: CAWRGHYNSPLHF. CDR3 coding DNA: TGTGCCTGGAGGGGACATTATAATTCACCCCTCCACTTT.

This chain joins TRBV7-3 and TRBJ1-1; D is perhaps TRBD1 (5 bases). The CDR3 loop spans 13 amino acids. The germline CDR1 and CDR2 sequences are SGHTA and FQGTGA. V was pared by 4 bases and J by 5 bases, with 11 bases between. The CDR3 nucleotides read TGTGCCAGCAGCTGGGGGGGGAGGACTGAAGCTTTCTTT. Translated, it gives CASSWGGRTEAFF. Together with reference TRBV7-3 and TRBJ1-1, the CDR3 gives the full variable domain: GAGVSQTPSNKVTEKGKYVELRCDPISGHTALYWYRQSLGQGPEFLIYFQGTGAADDSGLPNDRFFAVRPEGSVSTLKIQRTERGDSAVYLCASSWGGRTEAFFGQGTRLTVV.